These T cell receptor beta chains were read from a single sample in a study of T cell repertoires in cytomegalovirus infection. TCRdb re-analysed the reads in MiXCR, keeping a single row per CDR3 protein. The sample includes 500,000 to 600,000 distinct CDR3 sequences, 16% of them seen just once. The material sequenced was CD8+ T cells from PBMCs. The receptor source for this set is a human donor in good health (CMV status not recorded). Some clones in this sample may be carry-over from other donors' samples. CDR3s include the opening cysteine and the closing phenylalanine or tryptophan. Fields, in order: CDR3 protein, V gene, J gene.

CASSQVGRRWNTEAFF	TRBV14	TRBJ1-1
CASSRVGGANTEAFF	TRBV5-6	TRBJ1-1
CASSFSEGGYEQYF	TRBV7-9	TRBJ2-7
CASIPSGQETQYF	TRBV6-2/TRBV6-3	TRBJ2-5
CASSIGLNNEQFF	TRBV19	TRBJ2-1
CAISGNTEAFF	TRBV10-3	TRBJ1-1
CASSPPGLAGVNEQFF	TRBV28	TRBJ2-1
CASSRTLAGGLNEQFF	TRBV4-2	TRBJ2-1
CASSSGQGGYEQYF	TRBV7-7	TRBJ2-7
CASSLAVGPYNEQFF	TRBV7-9	TRBJ2-1
CASGTSGSTDTQYF	TRBV7-8	TRBJ2-3
CASSLGDRGGEKLFF	TRBV7-8	TRBJ1-4
CASSYAGRGTDTQYF	TRBV6-5	TRBJ2-3
CASSPLEGSTEAFF	TRBV4-1	TRBJ1-1
CASNQRIDEKLFF	TRBV7-9	TRBJ1-4
CASTGRAHGYTF	TRBV2	TRBJ1-2
CASSQTDSSYEQYF	TRBV4-1	TRBJ2-7
CASSVVGATEAFF	TRBV25-1	TRBJ1-1
CASMSPRFSTLYGYTF	TRBV19	TRBJ1-2
CASSPPGLAGLIEQYF	TRBV6-1	TRBJ2-7
CASSLLGNGQPQHF	TRBV27	TRBJ1-5
CSARGPIDRSYNEQFF	TRBV20-1	TRBJ2-1
CASSPDKNTEAFF	TRBV4-2	TRBJ1-1